The 5 T cell receptor beta chains listed next were all sequenced from one sample in a study of regulatory T cells in long-lasting Graves disease. The time point is: persistent/refractory GD, antithyroid drugs over 5 years with positive TRAb. From RNA extracted from PBMCs, the TCR library was made. The authors built TCR beta libraries using iRepertoire HTBI primers and Arm-PCR of CDR3 regions. TCRdb recomputed calls from the multiplex PCR reads with MiXCR, one row per CDR3 protein. The sample holds roughly 300,000 distinct CDR3 sequences; roughly a fifth are singletons and the top ten take 29%. This specimen was peripheral blood mononuclear cells (PBMCs), taken when the disease was refractory, from a patient treated with antithyroid drugs. The receptor set was obtained from a female donor with Graves disease.

The DNA of the CDR3 is TGTGCCAGCAGCTTGGTGCCGGGGGGCAATCAGCCCCAGCATTTT. Amino acid sequence: CASSLVPGGNQPQHF. The rearrangement uses TRBV28 and TRBJ1-5; D may be TRBD1 (5 bases). CDR1 is MDHEN and CDR2 is SYDVKM in the germline V gene. Trimming cost V 6 bases and J 2 bases, with 14 bases left between them. This CDR3 is 15 amino acids long.

This chain uses TRBV7-9 with TRBJ2-6, with D possibly matching TRBD1 (5 bases). The CDR3 loop spans 14 amino acids. Germline lookup yields CDR1 SEHNR and CDR2 FQNEAQ (reference sequence). Between the trimmed V and J ends, which lost 5 bases and 2 bases, there was a span of 7 bases. The CDR3 region is CASSPRAGANVLTF. The CDR3 DNA is TGTGCCAGCAGCCCCAGGGCTGGGGCCAACGTCCTGACTTTC.

The sample holds a few counts of this clonotype. The chain is built from TRBV27 and TRBJ1-2, with D unresolved. CDR1 is MNHEY, CDR2 SMNVEV, per germline (reference sequence). The CDR3 length is 12 residues. Trimming took off 6 bases at V and 5 bases at J, with 10 bases between the two ends. The CDR3 sequence: CASSNTPYGYTF. The CDR3 DNA is TGTGCCAGCAGCAATACACCTTATGGCTACACCTTC.

This clonotype occurred a few times. V usage is TRBV24-1 and J usage is TRBJ2-1, with D hard to call. CDR3 length: 15 amino acids. Trimming cost V 4 bases and J 3 bases, with 12 bases left between them. Germline V lookup: CDR1 KGHDR, CDR2 SFDVKD. The CDR3 DNA reads as TGTGCCACCAGTGACCCCACTGTTGGCTACAATGAGCAGTTCTTC. As protein: CATSDPTVGYNEQFF.

This clonotype was found a few times. The rearrangement joins TRBV28 to TRBJ2-1, with D perhaps matching TRBD2 (6 bases). Germline V gene data show CDR1 as MDHEN and CDR2 as SYDVKM. The CDR3 loop spans 12 amino acids. CDR3 bases: TGTTCCTGGGGGGTGACCTACAATGAGCAGTTCTTC. Its translation: CSWGVTYNEQFF.